This TCR beta chain derives from a study of shared clonotypes between healthy human individuals. Study outcomes and limitations: Among donors, the sharing of clonotypes was expected to be influenced by sequencing depth. Sorted-subset sequencing, rarefaction showed, was incomplete despite large depth.

On this clone: Its antigen is currently unknown.

Naive CD8 populations comprised CD45RO-negative cells positively selected for CCR7, excluding terminally differentiated effector memory CD45RA+ cells. TCRdb keeps only in-frame clones here, not all; method: immunoSEQ multiplex PCR. Of 2 million to 2.5 million clones in the sample, approximately 95% are singletons; the top ten hold about 1.1%. V trimming: 7 bases; J trimming: 5 bases; junction bases outside the gene matches: 13. The germline V gene has CDR1 MNHNS and CDR2 SASEGT. The CDR3 length is 15 residues. Source material: naive CD8+ T cells sorted from blood. This clonotype was obtained from a man younger than 35 in good health. V gene TRBV6-1 combines with J gene TRBJ1-1, with 7 bases lining up with TRBD1. The chain's CDR3 is CASTEIGTVGTEAFF. As DNA, the CDR3 is TGTGCCAGCACCGAAATAGGGACAGTAGGGACTGAAGCTTTCTTT.